The rows below give T cell receptor beta chains drawn from one sample of a study of monozygotic twins with inflammatory bowel disease. Reanalyzing the 5' RACE reads, TCRdb keeps one entry per CDR3 protein, without DNA. This listing includes more than 300,000 distinct CDR3 sequences. Sequenced input: blood. These receptors came from a human donor with ulcerative colitis or Crohn's disease, or a healthy co-twin of an affected twin (not recorded which). Each CDR3 is given with its conserved first and last residue.

j_gene | v_gene | CDR3aa
TRBJ1-5 | TRBV12-3/TRBV12-4 | CASSLSRDRFQQPQHF
TRBJ2-7 | TRBV29-1 | CSVGQHYEQYF
TRBJ1-1 | TRBV10-3 | CAISATSTEAFF
TRBJ1-1 | TRBV18 | CASSPSRPQTEAFF
TRBJ2-7 | TRBV27 | CASSSQRDYEQYF
TRBJ2-3 | TRBV3-1 | CASSQQVSTDTQYF
TRBJ2-3 | TRBV5-1 | CASSRTGDTDTQYF
TRBJ1-2 | TRBV6-2/TRBV6-3 | CASSYSLGQGRLNYGYTF
TRBJ2-2 | TRBV5-1 | CASSLQGGRDTGELFF
TRBJ2-2 | TRBV6-5 | CASSYGLRGLSNTGELFF
TRBJ1-1 | TRBV20-1 | CSASLPGTSTEAFF
TRBJ2-5 | TRBV5-1 | CASSLAQGETQYF
TRBJ2-7 | TRBV6-8 | CASSYPTDRGEQYF
TRBJ1-1 | TRBV29-1 | CSVVSGDTEAFF
TRBJ2-1 | TRBV4-2 | CASSLPGQGAVEQFF
TRBJ2-6 | TRBV9 | CASRSGLSGANVLTF
TRBJ2-1 | TRBV12-3/TRBV12-4 | CASSLSWQGPYNEQFF
TRBJ2-3 | TRBV16 | CASTQTGPTDTQYF
TRBJ2-7 | TRBV27 | CASSWSVAGPSYEQYF
TRBJ2-5 | TRBV12-3/TRBV12-4 | CASSLKRTSGGKETQYF
TRBJ2-5 | TRBV20-1 | CSAISGAETQYF
TRBJ2-6 | TRBV5-1 | CASSLTSVSGANVLTF
TRBJ2-1 | TRBV29-1 | CSVGQGYNEQFF
TRBJ1-6 | TRBV19 | CASSIGRTRGSLHF